This TCR beta chain emerged from a study of cytomegalovirus exposure and HLA in healthy donors. Study overall: An earlier analysis found fewer than 120 million unique TCR beta sequences from approximately 190 million T cells.

Details on this clone: Antigen unknown.

Primers: 60 Vbeta forward and 13 Jbeta reverse. Sequencing used immunoSEQ multiplex PCR; TCRdb keeps in-frame clones, though not all of them. The sample has 120,000 or so clones, roughly 76% seen once. Study-wide points: Other equally common chains were less clonally expanded than HLA-associated TCR beta chains, a later analysis showed.

This TCR derives from a young man in good health and CMV-seronegative. Sequencing used PBMCs.

Written as DNA, the CDR3 is TGTGCCAGCAGCCCCGGGACAGGGGCTTACAATGAGCAGTTCTTC. The encoded protein is CASSPGTGAYNEQFF. The chain uses TRBV7-9 and TRBJ2-1, with TRBD1 matching 10 bases. Germline-derived CDR1 and CDR2 are SEHNR and FQNEAQ (reference sequence). CDR3 length equals 15 residues. Losses at the gene ends were 5 bases for V and 4 bases for J; bases not matched to a gene: 5.